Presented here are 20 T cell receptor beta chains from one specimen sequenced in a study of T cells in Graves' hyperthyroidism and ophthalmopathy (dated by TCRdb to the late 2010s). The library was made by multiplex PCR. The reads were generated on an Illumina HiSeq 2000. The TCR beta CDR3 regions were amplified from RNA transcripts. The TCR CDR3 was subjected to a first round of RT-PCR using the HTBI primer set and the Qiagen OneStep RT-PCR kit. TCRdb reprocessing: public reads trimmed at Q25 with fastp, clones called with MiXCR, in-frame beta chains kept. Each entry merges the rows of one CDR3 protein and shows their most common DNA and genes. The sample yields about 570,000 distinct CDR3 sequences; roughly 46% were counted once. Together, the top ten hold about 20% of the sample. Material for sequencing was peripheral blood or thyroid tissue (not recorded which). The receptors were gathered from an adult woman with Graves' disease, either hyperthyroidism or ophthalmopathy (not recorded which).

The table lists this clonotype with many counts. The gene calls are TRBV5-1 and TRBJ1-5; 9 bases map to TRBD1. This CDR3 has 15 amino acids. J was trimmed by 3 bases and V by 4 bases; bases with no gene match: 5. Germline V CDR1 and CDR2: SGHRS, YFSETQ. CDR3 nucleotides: TGCGCCAGCAGCGAACAGGGGGCCGACAATCAGCCCCAGCATTTT. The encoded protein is CASSEQGADNQPQHF. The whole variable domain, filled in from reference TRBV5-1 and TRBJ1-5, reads KAGVTQTPRYLIKTRGQQVTLSCSPISGHRSVSWYQQTPGQGLQFLFEYFSETQRNKGNFPGRFSGRQFSNSRSEMNVSTLELGDSALYLCASSEQGADNQPQHFGDGTRLSIL.

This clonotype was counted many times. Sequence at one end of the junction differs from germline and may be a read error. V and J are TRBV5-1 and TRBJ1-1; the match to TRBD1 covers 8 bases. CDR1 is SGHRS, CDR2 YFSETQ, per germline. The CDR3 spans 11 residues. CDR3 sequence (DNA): TGCGCCAGCAGCCTCGGCCGGGACAGGCAGTTT. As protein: CASSLGRDRQF.

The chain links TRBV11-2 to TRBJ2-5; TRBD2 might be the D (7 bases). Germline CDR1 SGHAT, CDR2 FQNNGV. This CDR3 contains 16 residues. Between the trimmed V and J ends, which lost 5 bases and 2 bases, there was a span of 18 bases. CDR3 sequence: CASSQSRGGGQETQYF. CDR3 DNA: TGTGCCAGCAGCCAAAGTAGGGGGGGGGGACAAGAGACCCAGTACTTC.

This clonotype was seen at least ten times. The DNA of the CDR3 is TGTGCCAGCAGTCCGGGACCAGGGAGCTCCTATAATTCACCCCTCCACTTT. Its translation is CASSPGPGSSYNSPLHF. V usage is TRBV12-3 or TRBV12-4 and J usage is TRBJ1-6; maybe TRBD1 (5 bases). Trimming took 5 bases from V and 0 from J, leaving 14 bases between them. This CDR3 is 17 amino acids long.

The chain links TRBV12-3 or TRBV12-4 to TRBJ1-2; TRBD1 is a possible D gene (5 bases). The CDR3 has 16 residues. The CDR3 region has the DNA TGTGCTAGTGGTTTTGGCCAGGGAGATTTTAACTATGGCTACACCTTC. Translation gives CASGFGQGDFNYGYTF.

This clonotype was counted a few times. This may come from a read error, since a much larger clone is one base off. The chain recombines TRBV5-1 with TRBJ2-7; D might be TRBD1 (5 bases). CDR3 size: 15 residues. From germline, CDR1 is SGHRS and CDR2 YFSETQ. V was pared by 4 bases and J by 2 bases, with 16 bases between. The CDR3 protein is CASSPDSLSPYEQYF. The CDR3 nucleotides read TGCGCCAGCAGCCCAGACAGCCTGAGCCCCTACGAGCAGTACTTC.

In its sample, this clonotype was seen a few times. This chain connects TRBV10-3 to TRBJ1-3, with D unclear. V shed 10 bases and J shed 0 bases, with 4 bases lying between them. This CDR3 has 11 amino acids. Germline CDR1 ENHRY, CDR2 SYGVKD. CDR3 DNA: TGTGCCACCGTCTCTGGAAACACCATATATTTT. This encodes CATVSGNTIYF.

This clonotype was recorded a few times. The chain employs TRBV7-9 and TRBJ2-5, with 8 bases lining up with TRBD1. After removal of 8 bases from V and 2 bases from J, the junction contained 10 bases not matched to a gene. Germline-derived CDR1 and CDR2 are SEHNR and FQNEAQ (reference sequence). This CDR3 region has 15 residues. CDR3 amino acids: CASSPRRDRQETQYF. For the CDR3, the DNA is TGTGCCAGCTCACCACGACGGGACAGGCAAGAGACCCAGTACTTC.

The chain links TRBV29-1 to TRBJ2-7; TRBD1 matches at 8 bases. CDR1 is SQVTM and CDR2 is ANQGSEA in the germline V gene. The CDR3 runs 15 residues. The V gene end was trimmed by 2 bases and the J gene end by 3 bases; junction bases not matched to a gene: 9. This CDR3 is CSVELAGGRHYEQYF. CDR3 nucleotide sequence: TGCAGCGTTGAACTTGCAGGGGGCAGACACTACGAGCAGTACTTC.

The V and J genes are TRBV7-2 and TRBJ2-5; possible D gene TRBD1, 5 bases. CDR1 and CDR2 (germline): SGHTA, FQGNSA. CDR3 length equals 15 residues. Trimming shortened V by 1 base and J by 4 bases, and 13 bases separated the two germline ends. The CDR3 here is CASSLESRGPETQYF. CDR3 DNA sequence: TGTGCCAGCAGCTTAGAGTCTAGGGGCCCAGAGACCCAGTACTTC.

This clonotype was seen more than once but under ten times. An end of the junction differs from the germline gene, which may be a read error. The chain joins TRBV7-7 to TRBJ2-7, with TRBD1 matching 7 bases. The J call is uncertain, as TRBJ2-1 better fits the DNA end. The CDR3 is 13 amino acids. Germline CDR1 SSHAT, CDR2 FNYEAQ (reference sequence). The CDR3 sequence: CASSDRQGSEQFF. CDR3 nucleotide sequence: TGTGCTAGCAGCGACCGACAGGGCAGTGAGCAGTTCTTC.

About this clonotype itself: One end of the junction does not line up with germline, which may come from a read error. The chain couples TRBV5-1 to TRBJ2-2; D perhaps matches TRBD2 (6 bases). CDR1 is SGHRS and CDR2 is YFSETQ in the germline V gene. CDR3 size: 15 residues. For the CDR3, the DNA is TGCGCCAGCAGCTTGGGTCCGGGGCGGACCGGGGGGCTGTTTTTT. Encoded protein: CASSLGPGRTGGLFF. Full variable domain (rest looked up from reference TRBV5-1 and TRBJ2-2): KAGVTQTPRYLIKTRGQQVTLSCSPISGHRSVSWYQQTPGQGLQFLFEYFSETQRNKGNFPGRFSGRQFSNSRSEMNVSTLELGDSALYLCASSLGPGRTGGLFFGEGSRLTVL.

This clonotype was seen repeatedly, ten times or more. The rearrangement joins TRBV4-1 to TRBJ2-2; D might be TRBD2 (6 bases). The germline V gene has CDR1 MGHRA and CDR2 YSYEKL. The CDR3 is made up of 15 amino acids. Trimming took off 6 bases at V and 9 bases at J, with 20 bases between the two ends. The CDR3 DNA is TGCGCCAGCAGGCCCATCGCCGGGCGGGATAGGGAGCTGTTTTTT. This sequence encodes CASRPIAGRDRELFF.

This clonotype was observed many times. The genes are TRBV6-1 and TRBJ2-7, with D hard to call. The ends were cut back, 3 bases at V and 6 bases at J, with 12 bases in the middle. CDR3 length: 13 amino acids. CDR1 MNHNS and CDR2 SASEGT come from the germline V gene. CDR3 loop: CASSDPRWSEQYF. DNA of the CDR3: TGTGCCAGCAGTGATCCTAGATGGAGCGAGCAGTACTTC.

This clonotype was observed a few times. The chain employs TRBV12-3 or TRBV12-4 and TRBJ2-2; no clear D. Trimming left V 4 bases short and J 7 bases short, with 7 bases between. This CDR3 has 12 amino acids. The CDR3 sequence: CASSSTGGELFF. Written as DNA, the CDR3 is TGTGCCAGCAGTTCCACGGGCGGGGAGCTGTTTTTT.

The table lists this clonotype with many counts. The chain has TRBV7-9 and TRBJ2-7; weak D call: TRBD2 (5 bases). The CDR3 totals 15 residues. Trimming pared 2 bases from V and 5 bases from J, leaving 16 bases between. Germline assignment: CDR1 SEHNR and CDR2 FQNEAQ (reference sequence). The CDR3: CASSLSSVGSHEQYF. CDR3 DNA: TGTGCCAGCAGCTTATCATCGGTGGGGAGTCACGAGCAGTACTTC. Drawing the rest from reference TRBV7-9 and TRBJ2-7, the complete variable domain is DTGVSQNPRHKITKRGQNVTFRCDPISEHNRLYWYRQTLGQGPEFLTYFQNEAQLEKSRLLSDRFSAERPKGSFSTLEIQRTEQGDSAMYLCASSLSSVGSHEQYFGPGTRLTVT.

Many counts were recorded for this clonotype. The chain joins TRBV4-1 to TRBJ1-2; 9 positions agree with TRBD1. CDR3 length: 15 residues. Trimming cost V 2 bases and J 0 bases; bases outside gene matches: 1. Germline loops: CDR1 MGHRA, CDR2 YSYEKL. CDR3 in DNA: TGCGCCAGCAGCCAAACAGGGGGCACTAACTATGGCTACACCTTC. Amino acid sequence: CASSQTGGTNYGYTF.

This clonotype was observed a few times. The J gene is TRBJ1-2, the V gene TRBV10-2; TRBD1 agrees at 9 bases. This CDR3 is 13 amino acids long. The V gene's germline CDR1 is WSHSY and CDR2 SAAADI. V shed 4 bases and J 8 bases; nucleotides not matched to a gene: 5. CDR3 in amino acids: CASSGDRDQGYTF. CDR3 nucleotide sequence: TGCGCCAGCAGTGGGGACAGGGATCAAGGCTACACCTTC.

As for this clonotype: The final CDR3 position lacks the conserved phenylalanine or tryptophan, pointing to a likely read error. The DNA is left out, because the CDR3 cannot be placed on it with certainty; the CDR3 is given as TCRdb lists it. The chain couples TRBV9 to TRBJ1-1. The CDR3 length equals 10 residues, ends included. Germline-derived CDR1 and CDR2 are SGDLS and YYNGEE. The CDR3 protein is CASSVDAGYY.

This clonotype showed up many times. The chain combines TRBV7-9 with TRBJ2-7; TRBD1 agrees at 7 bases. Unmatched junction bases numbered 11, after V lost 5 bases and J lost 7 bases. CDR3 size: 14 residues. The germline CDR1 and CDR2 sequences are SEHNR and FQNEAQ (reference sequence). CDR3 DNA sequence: TGTGCCAGCAGCAAAGGGACAGCCTCGATTGAGCAGTACTTC. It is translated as CASSKGTASIEQYF.